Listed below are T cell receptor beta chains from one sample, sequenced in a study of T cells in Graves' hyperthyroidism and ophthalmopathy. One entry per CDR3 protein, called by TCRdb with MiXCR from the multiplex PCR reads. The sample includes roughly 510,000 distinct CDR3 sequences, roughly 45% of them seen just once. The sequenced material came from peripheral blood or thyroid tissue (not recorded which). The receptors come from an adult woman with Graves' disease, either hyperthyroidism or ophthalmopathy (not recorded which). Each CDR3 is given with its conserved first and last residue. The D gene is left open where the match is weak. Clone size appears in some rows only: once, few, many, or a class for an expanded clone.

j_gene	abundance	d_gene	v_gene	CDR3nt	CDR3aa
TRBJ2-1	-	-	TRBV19	TGTGCCAGTAGTCTACGGGGACCGATTAGGAATGAGCAGTTCTTC	CASSLRGPIRNEQFF
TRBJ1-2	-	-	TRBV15	TGTGCCACCAGCAGAGATAGGTCTAACTATGGCTACACCTTC	CATSRDRSNYGYTF
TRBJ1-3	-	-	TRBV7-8	TGTGCCAGCAATCCGGGGACGACTGGAAACACCATATATTTT	CASNPGTTGNTIYF
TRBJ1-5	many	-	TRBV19	TGTGCCAGCGACAGTGACCCCAATCAGCCCCAGCATTTT	CASDSDPNQPQHF
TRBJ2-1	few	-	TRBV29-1	TGCAGCGTTGACAGGAGCTCCTACAATGAGCAGTTCTTC	CSVDRSSYNEQFF
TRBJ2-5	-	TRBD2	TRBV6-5	TGTGCCAGCAGTTACTCACAGCGGGATCCCCAGTACTTC	CASSYSQRDPQYF
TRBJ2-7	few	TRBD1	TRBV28	TGTGCCACCCAAACAGGGGTGTACGAGCAGTACTTC	CATQTGVYEQYF
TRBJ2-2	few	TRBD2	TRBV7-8	TGTGCCAGCAGCATCGGACTAGCATACGCCGGGGAGCTGTTTTTT	CASSIGLAYAGELFF
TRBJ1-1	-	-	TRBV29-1	TGCAGCGTTGAGCGTCCGTTGGGCACTGAAGCTTTCTTT	CSVERPLGTEAFF
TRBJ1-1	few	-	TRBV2	TGTGCCAGCAGGATGGACGGTGAAGCTTTCTTT	CASRMDGEAFF
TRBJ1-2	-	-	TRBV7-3	TGTGCCAGCAGCCGAGGGCCCGCGGAGGGCTACACCTTC	CASSRGPAEGYTF
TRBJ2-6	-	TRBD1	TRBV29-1	TGCAGCGTGCGTCAGGGGGCTTGGGGGTCAGGGGCCAACGTCCTGACTTTC	CSVRQGAWGSGANVLTF
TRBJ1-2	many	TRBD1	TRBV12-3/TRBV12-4	TGTGCCAGCAGTCCTCAGGGGGGGAATATTGGCTACACCTTC	CASSPQGGNIGYTF
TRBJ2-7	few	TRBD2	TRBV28	TGTGCCAGCAGTTTAGGTGCGGGAGGAGACGAGCAGTACTTC	CASSLGAGGDEQYF
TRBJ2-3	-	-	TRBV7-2	TGTGCCAGCAGCTTAGCGGGGGGCGTAAATACGCAGTATTTT	CASSLAGGVNTQYF
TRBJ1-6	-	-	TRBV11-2	TGTGCCAGCAGCTTAGTTTTGCATAATTCACCCCTCCACTTT	CASSLVLHNSPLHF